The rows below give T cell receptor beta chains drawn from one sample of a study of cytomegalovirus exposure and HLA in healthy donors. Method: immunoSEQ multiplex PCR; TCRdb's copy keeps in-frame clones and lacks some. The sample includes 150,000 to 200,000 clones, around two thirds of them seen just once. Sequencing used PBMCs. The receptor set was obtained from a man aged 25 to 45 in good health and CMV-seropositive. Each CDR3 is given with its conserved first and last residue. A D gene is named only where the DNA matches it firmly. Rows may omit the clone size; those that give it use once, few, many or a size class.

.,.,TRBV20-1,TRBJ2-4,CSARDWGEYF,TGCAGTGCTAGAGACTGGGGGGAGTACTTC
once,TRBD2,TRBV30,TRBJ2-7,CAWRTPAGGLYEQYF,TGTGCCTGGAGGACCCCAGCGGGAGGCCTCTACGAGCAGTACTTC
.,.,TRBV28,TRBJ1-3,CASSVSGNTIYF,TGTGCCAGCAGTGTGAGTGGAAACACCATATATTTT
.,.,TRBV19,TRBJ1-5,CVSTTGNNQPQHF,TGTGTCAGCACCACAGGAAACAATCAGCCCCAGCATTTT
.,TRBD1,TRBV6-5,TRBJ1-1,CASRTKGQLSTEAFF,TGTGCCAGCAGAACTAAGGGACAGCTAAGCACTGAAGCTTTCTTT
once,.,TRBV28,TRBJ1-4,CASTRALMRRELFF,TGTGCCAGCACCCGGGCCCTGATGAGGAGGGAACTGTTTTTT
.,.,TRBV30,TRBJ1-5,CAWSVESNQPQHF,TGTGCCTGGAGTGTAGAGAGCAATCAGCCCCAGCATTTT
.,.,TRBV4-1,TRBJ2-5,CASSQDGWAVQETQYF,TGCGCCAGCAGCCAAGATGGGTGGGCAGTCCAAGAGACCCAGTACTTC
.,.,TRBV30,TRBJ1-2,CVSGGTWFTF,TGTGTTTCGGGGGGTACGTGGTTCACCTTC
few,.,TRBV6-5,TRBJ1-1,CAIRGLLNTEAFF,TGTGCCATCCGGGGGTTGTTGAACACTGAAGCTTTCTTT
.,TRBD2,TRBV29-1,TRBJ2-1,CSVASAGEDKQFF,TGCAGCGTTGCGTCAGCGGGAGAAGATAAGCAGTTCTTC
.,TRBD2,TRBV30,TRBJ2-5,CAWDPGLADGTQYF,TGTGCCTGGGACCCGGGACTAGCGGACGGGACCCAGTACTTC
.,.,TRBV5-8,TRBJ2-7,CASSEQGLGDEQYF,TGTGCCAGCAGTGAGCAGGGTTTAGGCGACGAGCAGTACTTC
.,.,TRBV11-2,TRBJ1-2,CASSSGDYGYTF,TGTGCCAGCAGCTCCGGGGACTATGGCTACACCTTC
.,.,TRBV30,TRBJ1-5,CAWSRSNQPQHF,TGTGCCTGGAGCAGGAGCAATCAGCCCCAGCATTTT
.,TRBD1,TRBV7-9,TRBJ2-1,CASSSGQGTYNKQFF,TGTGCCAGCAGCTCGGGACAGGGGACCTACAATAAGCAGTTCTTC
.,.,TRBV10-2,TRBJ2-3,CASGVAEGTDTQYF,TGCGCCAGTGGAGTAGCGGAGGGCACAGATACGCAGTATTTT
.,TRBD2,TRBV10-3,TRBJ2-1,CATAGTSGNEQFF,TGTGCCACCGCAGGGACTAGCGGGAATGAGCAGTTCTTC
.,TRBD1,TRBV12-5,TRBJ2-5,CASGRGQGPQETQYF,TGTGCTAGTGGACGGGGACAGGGGCCGCAAGAGACCCAGTACTTC
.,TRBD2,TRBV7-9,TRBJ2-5,CASSQGLAGRGGAETQYF,TGTGCCAGCAGCCAGGGACTAGCGGGGAGGGGTGGAGCGGAGACCCAGTACTTC
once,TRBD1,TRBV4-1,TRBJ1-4,CASSQDGGQVYEKLFF,TGCGCCAGCAGCCAAGACGGCGGACAGGTGTATGAAAAACTGTTTTTT
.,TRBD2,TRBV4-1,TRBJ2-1,CASSHRLAGAHEQFF,TGCGCCAGCAGCCATAGACTAGCGGGAGCCCATGAGCAGTTCTTC
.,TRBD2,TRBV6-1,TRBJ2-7,CASSEATGGFEQYF,TGTGCCAGCAGTGAAGCGACCGGGGGGTTTGAGCAGTACTTC
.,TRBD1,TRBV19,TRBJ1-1,CASIMPGQGAPEAFF,TGTGCCAGTATCATGCCGGGACAGGGGGCGCCTGAAGCTTTCTTT
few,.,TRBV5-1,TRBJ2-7,CASTVGAKYEQYF,TGCGCCAGCACCGTGGGGGCAAAGTACGAGCAGTACTTC
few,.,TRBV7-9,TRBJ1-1,CSSSPPGTEAFF,TGTTCCAGCAGCCCCCCCGGCACTGAAGCTTTCTTT
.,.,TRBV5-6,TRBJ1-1,CASSFRVGGTEAFF,TGTGCCAGCAGCTTCAGGGTCGGGGGCACTGAAGCTTTCTTT
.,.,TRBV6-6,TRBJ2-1,CASSFGLSSYNEQFF,TGTGCCAGCAGTTTTGGACTAAGCTCCTACAATGAGCAGTTCTTC
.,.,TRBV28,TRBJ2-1,CASSSGQNNEQFF,TGTGCCAGCAGTTCAGGACAGAACAATGAGCAGTTCTTC
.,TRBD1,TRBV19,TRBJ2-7,CASSAGTGQPTAVYEQHF,TGTGCCAGTAGTGCCGGGACAGGTCAACCCACGGCCGTCTACGAGCAGCACTTC
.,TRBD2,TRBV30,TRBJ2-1,CAWAAGGYNEQFF,TGTGCCTGGGCGGCGGGAGGGTACAATGAGCAGTTCTTC
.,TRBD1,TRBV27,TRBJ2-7,CASSSTGTGTFSEQYF,TGTGCCAGCAGTTCGACCGGGACAGGGACCTTCAGCGAGCAGTACTTC
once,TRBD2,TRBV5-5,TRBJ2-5,CASSVLGPGGETQYF,TGTGCCAGCAGCGTGCTCGGCCCGGGAGGAGAGACCCAGTACTTC
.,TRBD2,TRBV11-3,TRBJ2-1,CASSLGGSPNEQFF,TGTGCCAGCAGCTTAGGCGGGAGTCCAAATGAGCAGTTCTTC
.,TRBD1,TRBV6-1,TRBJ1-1,CASSSPGQEVTFF,TGTGCCAGCAGTTCACCGGGACAGGAGGTTACTTTCTTT
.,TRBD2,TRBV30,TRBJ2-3,CAWRPSGRWTQYF,TGTGCCTGGAGGCCTAGCGGGAGGTGGACGCAGTATTTT
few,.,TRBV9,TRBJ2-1,CASSSLRRAYNEQFF,TGTGCCAGCAGCTCACTACGGCGGGCCTACAATGAGCAGTTCTTC
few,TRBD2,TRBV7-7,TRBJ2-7,CASSSGRGPNYEQYF,TGTGCCAGCAGCTCCGGGAGGGGCCCGAATTACGAGCAGTACTTC
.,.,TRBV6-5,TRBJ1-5,CASSYSSGVQPQHF,TGTGCCAGCAGTTACTCGAGCGGGGTCCAGCCCCAGCATTTT